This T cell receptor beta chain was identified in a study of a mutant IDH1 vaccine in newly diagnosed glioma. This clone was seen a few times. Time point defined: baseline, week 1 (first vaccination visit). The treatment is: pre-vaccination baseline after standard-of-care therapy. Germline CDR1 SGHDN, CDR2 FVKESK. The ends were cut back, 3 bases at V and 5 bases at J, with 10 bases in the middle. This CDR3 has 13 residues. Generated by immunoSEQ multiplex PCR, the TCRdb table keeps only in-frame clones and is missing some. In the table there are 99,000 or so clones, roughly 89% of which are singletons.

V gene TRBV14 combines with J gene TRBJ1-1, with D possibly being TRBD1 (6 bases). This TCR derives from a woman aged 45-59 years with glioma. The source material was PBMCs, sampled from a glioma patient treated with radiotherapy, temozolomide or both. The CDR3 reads CASSQTGKTEAFF. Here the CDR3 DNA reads TGTGCCAGCAGCCAGACAGGCAAAACTGAAGCTTTCTTT.